The entry that follows covers one T cell receptor beta chain sequence. The antigen remains unidentified. Axillary draining lymph nodes of breast cancer patients supplied the node samples. TCRdb used MiXCR to reprocess the multiplex PCR reads, holding one entry per CDR3 protein. The sample comprises about 180,000 distinct CDR3 sequences, approximately 30% of which are singletons, and approximately 4.2% rests with the top ten. These data originate in a study of breast tumors, draining lymph nodes, adjacent tissues. CDR1 is MNHNY, CDR2 SVGAGI, per germline (reference sequence). The CDR3 spans 19 residues. Trimming removed 5 bases from V and 1 base from J, with 24 bases in between. Study results and limitations: The data were judged consistent with most tumor T cells coming from lymph node and expanding in tumor.

The sample taken for sequencing was axillary lymph node tissue. This receptor was taken from a female donor with breast cancer. Some clones in this sample may be carry-over from other donors' samples. The genes are TRBV6-6 and TRBJ1-5, with D possibly TRBD1 on 5 matching bases. The CDR3 bases are TGTGCCAGCAGTCGCCAACGCGGGGGTGGGGAAGGGAGCAATCAGCCCCAGCATTTT. This encodes CASSRQRGGGEGSNQPQHF.